Presented here are 10 T cell receptor beta chains from one specimen sequenced in a study of OX40 agonist ivuxolimab in advanced cancers. Profiling relied on immunoSEQ multiplex PCR, and the TCRdb table lists in-frame clones only, not all of them. The data contain approximately 63,000 clones, around 87% of them singletons. Sequencing used CD4+ or CD8+ T cells sorted from blood, obtained in a trial of the OX40 agonist ivuxolimab. Receptors were obtained from an adult with an advanced solid tumor such as melanoma, head and neck, liver or kidney cancer.

The chain uses TRBV5-1 and TRBJ2-1; D unresolved. In germline, CDR1 is SGHRS, CDR2 YFSETQ. The CDR3 is 12 residues long. Trimming left V 0 bases short and J 8 bases short, with 6 bases between. The CDR3 DNA is TGCGCCAGCAGCTTGGCCTCATATGAGCAGTTCTTC. It codes for CASSLASYEQFF.

The chain joins TRBV30 to TRBJ1-2; a possible D gene is TRBD1 (5 bases). This CDR3 region has 16 residues. Trimming shortened V by 1 base and J by 0 bases, and 15 bases separated the two germline ends. Germline lookup yields CDR1 GTSNPN and CDR2 SVGIG (reference sequence). For the CDR3, the DNA is TGTGCCTGGAGTGCTCTTCGGGACGTGACTAACTATGGCTACACCTTC. Translated: CAWSALRDVTNYGYTF.

The chain employs TRBV4-3 and TRBJ2-1; D may correspond to TRBD1 or TRBD2 (5 bases each). The CDR3 runs to 15 residues. Germline CDR1 and CDR2: LGHNA and YSLEER. Trimming pared 5 bases from V and 5 bases from J, leaving 16 bases between. This CDR3 reads CASSSHGTEDNEQFF. The CDR3 region has the DNA TGCGCCAGCAGCTCCCACGGGACGGAGGACAATGAGCAGTTCTTC.

CDR3 amino acids: CASSLATAGGTYNEQFF. CDR3 DNA: TGCGCCAGCAGCTTGGCCACGGCCGGGGGGACCTACAATGAGCAGTTCTTC. The chain links TRBV5-1 to TRBJ2-1, with 7 positions matching TRBD2. The CDR3 loop spans 17 amino acids. Trimming cost V 0 bases and J 2 bases; bases outside gene matches: 8. CDR1 SGHRS and CDR2 YFSETQ come from the germline V gene.

This clone was detected once. V is TRBV6-5 and J is TRBJ2-1; D is ambiguous. This CDR3 spans 15 amino acids. Trimming took 5 bases from V and 8 from J, leaving 19 bases between them. The germline V gene has CDR1 MNHEY and CDR2 SVGAGI. CDR3 loop: CASSPRGVAHDEQFF. Here the CDR3 DNA reads TGTGCCAGCAGTCCCCGTGGGGTTGCACACGATGAGCAGTTCTTC.

The chain carries TRBV27 and TRBJ2-7; no reliable D call. The CDR3 consists of 13 residues. The V end lost 4 bases, the J end lost 0 bases, and 7 bases lay between the germline ends. Germline V lookup: CDR1 MNHEY, CDR2 SMNVEV (reference sequence). CDR3 DNA: TGTGCCAGCAGTTCGGGTCTCTCCTACGAGCAGTACTTC. It yields the protein CASSSGLSYEQYF.

The J gene is TRBJ1-5, the V gene TRBV7-9; D not resolved. Looked up from germline, CDR1 is SEHNR and CDR2 is FQNEAQ (reference sequence). Trimming took off 5 bases at V and 0 bases at J, with 11 bases between the two ends. This CDR3 has 15 amino acids. Here the CDR3 reads CASSPGDGSNQPQHF. The CDR3 DNA reads TGTGCCAGCAGCCCTGGGGATGGTAGCAATCAGCCCCAGCATTTT.

The genes are TRBV7-9 and TRBJ2-7, with D perhaps TRBD2 (6 bases). The ends were cut back, 6 bases at V and 7 bases at J, with 25 bases in the middle. The germline V gene encodes CDR1 SEHNR and CDR2 FQNEAQ (reference sequence). The CDR3 covers 16 residues. The CDR3 is CASSSSVDLPSREQYF. The CDR3, as DNA: TGTGCCAGCAGTTCTAGCGTAGACCTCCCCTCTCGGGAGCAGTACTTC.

This clone was recorded once. CDR3 in amino acids: CASSVGLLYEQYF. CDR3 nucleotide sequence: TGTGCCAGCAGTGTCGGACTTCTTTACGAGCAGTACTTC. The genes are TRBV2 and TRBJ2-7, with D tentatively TRBD2 (5 bases). Germline V lookup: CDR1 SNHLY, CDR2 FYNNEI. The CDR3 is 13 amino acids. V gave up 4 bases and J gave up 4 bases, with 11 bases separating them.

The chain employs TRBV7-6 and TRBJ1-4; D is unresolved. The V end was cut by 4 bases, the J end by 7 bases, with 10 bases between. Germline CDR1 is SGHVS and CDR2 is FNYEAQ. The CDR3 contains 13 residues. The CDR3 here is CASSSEVGEKLFF. The CDR3 DNA follows: TGTGCCAGCAGCTCCGAGGTCGGTGAAAAACTGTTTTTT.